One and the same sample provided the 24 T cell receptor beta chains below, sequenced in a study of blood T cell repertoires in COVID-19. Measured with immunoSEQ multiplex PCR; TCRdb has only the in-frame clones, and not every one. The sample has 230,000 or so clones; approximately 88% are singletons. The sequenced sample was PBMCs or T cells enriched from blood (not recorded which). The receptors come from a woman aged 40 to 50 with acute COVID-19.

The rearrangement uses TRBV10-3 and TRBJ2-1; perhaps TRBD2 as D (5 bases). The V and J ends lost 10 bases and 0 bases respectively, with 16 bases between them. The CDR3 runs 15 residues. CDR1 is ENHRY and CDR2 is SYGVKD in the germline V gene. The CDR3, as DNA: TGTGCCACCCGAGGAGGACGGAGCTCCTACAATGAGCAGTTCTTC. Its protein is CATRGGRSSYNEQFF.

The CDR3, as DNA: TGTGCCAGCAGGCAGGGGATTTGGAGCAATGAGCAGTTCTTC. This sequence encodes CASRQGIWSNEQFF. The chain has TRBV2 and TRBJ2-1; D is possibly TRBD1 (6 bases). The CDR3 extends over 14 amino acids. In germline, CDR1 is SNHLY, CDR2 FYNNEI. Trimming shortened V by 6 bases and J by 6 bases, and 15 bases separated the two germline ends.

The chain is built from TRBV12-3 or TRBV12-4 and TRBJ1-2, with 9 positions matching TRBD1. CDR3 length equals 13 residues. After removal of 5 bases from V and 7 bases from J, the junction contained 5 bases not matched to a gene. The chain's CDR3 is CASSRDRVAGYTF. CDR3 DNA: TGTGCCAGCAGTAGGGACAGGGTGGCTGGCTACACCTTC.

This clone showed up just once. J is TRBJ2-7 and V is TRBV11-2; TRBD1 is a possible D gene (5 bases). V was clipped by 5 bases and J by 5 bases, with 19 bases between them. This CDR3 region has 15 residues. The germline gives CDR1 SGHAT, CDR2 FQNNGV. The DNA for the CDR3 is TGTGCCAGCAGCCTATATTCCAAGACAGTGAACGAGCAGTACGTC. As protein: CASSLYSKTVNEQYV.

The chain uses TRBV10-3 and TRBJ1-3; 7 nucleotides align to TRBD1. Germline lookup yields CDR1 ENHRY and CDR2 SYGVKD. The CDR3 covers 16 residues. The V and J ends lost 5 bases and 0 bases, in that order; junction bases with no gene match: 7. The CDR3 protein is CAISWTGDLSGNTIYF. CDR3 sequence (DNA): TGTGCCATCAGTTGGACAGGAGACCTCTCTGGAAACACCATATATTTT.

The chain has TRBV24-1 and TRBJ2-1, with 8 positions matching TRBD1. The junction had 10 bases not matched to a gene; V was cut back by 5 bases and J by 5 bases. CDR1 KGHDR and CDR2 SFDVKD come from the germline V gene. There are 16 residues in the CDR3. CDR3 protein: CATSARDRGLDNEQFF. In DNA, the CDR3 is TGTGCCACCAGTGCCCGAGACAGGGGCCTTGACAATGAGCAGTTCTTC.

The chain employs TRBV2 and TRBJ1-3; TRBD1 aligns across 8 bases. CDR1 is SNHLY, CDR2 FYNNEI, per germline. Losses at the gene ends were 6 bases for V and 0 bases for J; bases not matched to a gene: 1. The CDR3 runs to 14 residues. DNA of the CDR3: TGTGCCAGCAGCGACAGGGGCTCTGGAAACACCATATATTTT. It is translated as CASSDRGSGNTIYF.

The chain has TRBV6-4 and TRBJ2-2; perhaps TRBD2 as D (5 bases). Trimming removed 6 bases at V and 5 bases at J, with 7 bases between. CDR1 and CDR2 from the germline V gene are MRHNA and SNTAGT. The CDR3 loop spans 12 amino acids. For the CDR3, the DNA is TGTGCCAGCAGGAGGGATACCGGGGAGCTGTTTTTT. This sequence encodes CASRRDTGELFF.

The chain links TRBV24-1 to TRBJ2-1, with TRBD1 as a possible D gene (5 bases). The CDR3 is made up of 12 amino acids. Germline CDR1 reads KGHDR; CDR2 reads SFDVKD. V lost 9 bases and J lost 9, with 14 bases in between. CDR3 sequence: CATQVPTGEQFF. CDR3 coding DNA: TGTGCCACCCAGGTCCCCACAGGTGAGCAGTTCTTC.

The V call is TRBV9, the J call TRBJ2-2; weak D call: TRBD2 (6 bases). CDR3 size: 17 residues. V lost 4 bases, J lost 6 bases, and 22 bases lay in between. CDR1 and CDR2 from the germline V gene are SGDLS and YYNGEE. As DNA, the CDR3 is TGTGCCAGCAGCTTAGAGGGGACCAGGAGGGGCCCCGGGGAGCTGTTTTTT. As protein: CASSLEGTRRGPGELFF.

The V call is TRBV28, the J call TRBJ1-6, with TRBD1 matching 11 bases. The CDR3 length is 15 residues. CDR1 and CDR2 from the germline V gene are MDHEN and SYDVKM. V lost 5 bases, J lost 15 bases, and 12 bases stayed unmatched. The CDR3 sequence: CASSENADRGLSLHF. CDR3 bases: TGTGCCAGCAGTGAAAACGCGGACAGGGGGCTCAGCCTCCACTTT.

The chain is built from TRBV6-6 and TRBJ2-3; D remains unclear. Germline V lookup: CDR1 MNHNY, CDR2 SVGAGI (reference sequence). The CDR3 spans 14 residues. V lost 6 bases to trimming and J lost 1 base, with 11 bases between them. The CDR3 sequence is CASRDQERTDTQYF. The CDR3 bases are TGTGCCAGCAGAGACCAGGAACGCACAGATACGCAGTATTTT.

This rearrangement joins TRBV7-9 to TRBJ1-2; TRBD1 agrees at 9 bases. The CDR3 length is 16 residues. The germline V gene has CDR1 SEHNR and CDR2 FQNEAQ (reference sequence). V trimming: 1 base; J trimming: 3 bases; junction bases outside the gene matches: 6. Written as DNA, the CDR3 is TGTGCCAGCAGCTTAGTAGTCGGGACAGGGCACTATGGCTACACCTTC. Encoded protein: CASSLVVGTGHYGYTF.

This clone was found once. The rearrangement joins TRBV12-3 or TRBV12-4 to TRBJ2-1; D not certain. This CDR3 comprises 10 residues. The germline V and J ends were trimmed by 6 bases and 6 bases, with 3 bases remaining between them. Written as DNA, the CDR3 is TGTGCCAGCAGCATCAATGAGCAGTTCTTC. Its translation is CASSINEQFF.

The genes are TRBV19 and TRBJ2-6; 8 nucleotides agree with TRBD1. Germline-derived CDR1 and CDR2 are LNHDA and SQIVND (reference sequence). The CDR3 is 17 amino acids. Losses at the gene ends were 7 bases for V and 0 bases for J; bases not matched to a gene: 8. The CDR3 protein is CASTPGQATSGANVLTF. The CDR3 DNA is TGTGCCAGTACCCCGGGACAGGCAACCTCTGGGGCCAACGTCCTGACTTTC.

CDR3 amino acids: CASSQDRDAGDGYGYTF. The CDR3 DNA sequence: TGCGCCAGCAGCCAAGATAGGGATGCAGGGGATGGGTATGGCTACACCTTC. This chain connects TRBV4-3 to TRBJ1-2; D is perhaps TRBD1 (6 bases). This CDR3 region has 17 residues. Germline V gene sequence: CDR1 LGHNA, CDR2 YSLEER. Deletions cut 0 bases from V and 5 bases from J, with 19 bases between.

J is TRBJ2-2 and V is TRBV5-6, with TRBD2 as a possible D gene (6 bases). CDR3 length equals 15 residues. CDR1 is SGHDT, CDR2 YYEEEE, per germline. Between the trimmed V and J ends, which lost 0 bases and 5 bases, there was a span of 11 bases. The CDR3 is CASSLGLRGTGELFF. The CDR3 DNA reads TGTGCCAGCAGCTTGGGGTTACGGGGGACCGGGGAGCTGTTTTTT.

This chain connects TRBV12-5 to TRBJ2-3; D ambiguous. Germline-derived CDR1 and CDR2 are LGHNT and FRNRAP. The CDR3 loop spans 12 amino acids. V was pared by 6 bases and J by 5 bases, with 9 bases between. The CDR3 spells CASGLHRDTQYF. The CDR3 nucleotides read TGTGCTAGTGGCCTTCACAGAGATACGCAGTATTTT.

The chain couples TRBV29-1 to TRBJ1-1; TRBD1 agrees at 8 bases. The CDR3 runs 11 residues. The junction had 8 bases not matched to a gene; V was cut back by 8 bases and J by 9 bases. The germline V gene encodes CDR1 SQVTM and CDR2 ANQGSEA. The CDR3 nucleotides are TGCAGCACGACAGGGGAAAATAAAGCTTTCTTT. Translated: CSTTGENKAFF.

The gene calls are TRBV6-2 or TRBV6-3 and TRBJ1-1; D is possibly TRBD1 (5 bases). V was cut by 5 bases and J by 1 base, with 14 bases left in between. Germline V gene sequence: CDR1 MNHEY, CDR2 SVGEGT. The CDR3 covers 15 residues. The CDR3 coding sequence is TGTGCCAGCAGTCGTACCCGACAGAGGAACACTGAAGCTTTCTTT. Its translation is CASSRTRQRNTEAFF.

The chain links TRBV21-1 to TRBJ2-7; TRBD2 was called by the table and not checked on the DNA. TRBV21-1 is termed a pseudogene. The CDR3 has 16 amino acids. DNA of the CDR3: TGTGCCAGCAGGATCCCGTTGCTAGCGGGCTCCTACGAGCAGTACTTC. Residues: CASRIPLLAGSYEQYF.

The chain links TRBV6-5 to TRBJ1-6; no definite D call. This CDR3 has 15 amino acids. The germline CDR1 and CDR2 sequences are MNHEY and SVGAGI. The germline V and J ends were trimmed by 7 bases and 3 bases, with 13 bases remaining between them. Written as DNA, the CDR3 is TGTGCCAGCAAGATACTGACGGGCTATAATTCACCCCTCCACTTT. Encoded protein: CASKILTGYNSPLHF.

This chain joins TRBV12-3 or TRBV12-4 and TRBJ2-2, with TRBD1 identical over 8 bases. V lost 11 bases, J lost 3 bases, and 5 bases stayed unmatched. This CDR3 is built from 13 residues. In DNA form, the CDR3 reads TGTGCCGGAAGGACAGGGTACACCGGGGAGCTGTTTTTT. Translated: CAGRTGYTGELFF.

The chain couples TRBV2 to TRBJ2-7; 7 nucleotides match TRBD1. Germline V gene data show CDR1 as SNHLY and CDR2 as FYNNEI. The CDR3 covers 12 residues. V dropped 5 bases and J dropped 4; count of bases not matched to a gene: 2. CDR3 sequence (DNA): TGTGCCAGCAGTCCGACAGGGTACGAGCAGTACGTC. Protein: CASSPTGYEQYV.